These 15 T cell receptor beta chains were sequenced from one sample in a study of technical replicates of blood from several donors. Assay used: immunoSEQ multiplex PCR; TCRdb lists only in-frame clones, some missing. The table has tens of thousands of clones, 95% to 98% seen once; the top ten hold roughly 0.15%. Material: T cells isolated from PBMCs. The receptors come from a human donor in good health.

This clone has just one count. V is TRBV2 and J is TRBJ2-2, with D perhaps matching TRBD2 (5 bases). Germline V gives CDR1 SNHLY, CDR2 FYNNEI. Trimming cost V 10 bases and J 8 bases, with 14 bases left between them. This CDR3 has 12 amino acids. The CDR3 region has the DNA TGTGCCACCGGTCCTGGCGGGGGGGAGCTGTTTTTT. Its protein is CATGPGGGELFF.

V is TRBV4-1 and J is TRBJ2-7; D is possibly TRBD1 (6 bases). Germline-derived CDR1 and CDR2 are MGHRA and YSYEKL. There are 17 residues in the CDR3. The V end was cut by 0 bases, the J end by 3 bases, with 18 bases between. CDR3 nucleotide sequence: TGCGCCAGCAGCCAAGATGGGGGCTCAGGCTTAGTCTACGAGCAGTACTTC. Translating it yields CASSQDGGSGLVYEQYF.

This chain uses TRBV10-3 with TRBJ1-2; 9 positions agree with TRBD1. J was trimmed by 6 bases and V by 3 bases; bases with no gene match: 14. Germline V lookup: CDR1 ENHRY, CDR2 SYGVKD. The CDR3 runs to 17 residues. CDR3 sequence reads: CAISEYANPDRGDGYTF. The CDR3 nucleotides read TGTGCCATCAGTGAATACGCCAATCCAGACAGGGGGGATGGCTACACCTTC.

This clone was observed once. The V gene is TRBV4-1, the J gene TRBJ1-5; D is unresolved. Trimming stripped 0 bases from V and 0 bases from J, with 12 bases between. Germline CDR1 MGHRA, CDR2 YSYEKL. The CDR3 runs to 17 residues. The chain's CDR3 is CASSQDPAEYSNQPQHF. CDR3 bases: TGCGCCAGCAGCCAAGATCCGGCGGAGTATAGCAATCAGCCCCAGCATTTT.

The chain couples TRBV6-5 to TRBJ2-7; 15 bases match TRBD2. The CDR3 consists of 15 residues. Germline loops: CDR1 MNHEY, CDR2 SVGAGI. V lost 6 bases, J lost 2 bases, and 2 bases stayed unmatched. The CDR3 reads CASSWTSGGAYEQYF. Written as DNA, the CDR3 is TGTGCCAGCAGCTGGACTAGCGGGGGGGCCTACGAGCAGTACTTC.

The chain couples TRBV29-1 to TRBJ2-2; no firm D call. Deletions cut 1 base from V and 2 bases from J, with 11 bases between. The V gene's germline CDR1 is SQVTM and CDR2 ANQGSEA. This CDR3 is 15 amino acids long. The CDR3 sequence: CSVEAPEPNTGELFF. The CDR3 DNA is TGCAGCGTTGAAGCCCCAGAACCCAACACCGGGGAGCTGTTTTTT.

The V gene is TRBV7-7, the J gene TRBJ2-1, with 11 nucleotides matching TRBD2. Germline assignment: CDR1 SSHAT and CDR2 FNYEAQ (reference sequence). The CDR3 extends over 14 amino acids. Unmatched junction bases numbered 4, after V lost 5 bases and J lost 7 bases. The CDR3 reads CASSVGLAENEQFF. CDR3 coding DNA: TGTGCCAGCAGCGTGGGACTAGCGGAGAATGAGCAGTTCTTC.

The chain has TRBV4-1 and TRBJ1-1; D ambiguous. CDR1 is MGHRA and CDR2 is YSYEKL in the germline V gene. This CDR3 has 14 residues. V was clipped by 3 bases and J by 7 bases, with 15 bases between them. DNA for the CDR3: TGCGCCAGCAGCCAGGTACCCTCCGGGGATGAAGCTTTCTTT. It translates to CASSQVPSGDEAFF.

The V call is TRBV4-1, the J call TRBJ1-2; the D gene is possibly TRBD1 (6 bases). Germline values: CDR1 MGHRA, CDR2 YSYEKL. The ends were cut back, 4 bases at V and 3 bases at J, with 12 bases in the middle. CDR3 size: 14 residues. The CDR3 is CASSPYRVYYGYTF. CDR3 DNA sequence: TGCGCCAGCAGCCCTTACAGGGTCTACTATGGCTACACCTTC.

Written as DNA, the CDR3 is TGTGCCAGCAGCTTGGTGTCGGATGCCGGGACAGAAGAGACCCAGTACTTC. As protein: CASSLVSDAGTEETQYF. J is TRBJ2-5 and V is TRBV5-6; 7 bases map to TRBD1. The CDR3 sequence is 17 residues long. The junction had 11 bases not matched to a gene; V was cut back by 0 bases and J by 3 bases. Per the germline V gene, CDR1 is SGHDT and CDR2 is YYEEEE.

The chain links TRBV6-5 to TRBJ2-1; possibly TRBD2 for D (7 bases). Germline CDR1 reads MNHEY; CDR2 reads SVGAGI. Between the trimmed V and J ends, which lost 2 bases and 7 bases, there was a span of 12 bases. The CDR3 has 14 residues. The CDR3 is CASSYPGGVNEQFF. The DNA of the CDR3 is TGTGCCAGCAGTTACCCGGGGGGCGTGAATGAGCAGTTCTTC.

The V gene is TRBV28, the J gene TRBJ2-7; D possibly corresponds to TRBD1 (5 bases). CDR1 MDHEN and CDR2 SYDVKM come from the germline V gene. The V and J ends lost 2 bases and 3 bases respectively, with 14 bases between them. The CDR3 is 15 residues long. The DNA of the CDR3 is TGTGCCAGCAGTTTAGTTTCAGGGCTACTCTACGAGCAGTACTTC. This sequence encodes CASSLVSGLLYEQYF.

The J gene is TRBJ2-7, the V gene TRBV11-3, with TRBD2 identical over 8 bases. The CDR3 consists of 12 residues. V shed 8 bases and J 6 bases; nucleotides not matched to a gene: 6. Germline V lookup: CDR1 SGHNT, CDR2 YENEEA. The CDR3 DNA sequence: TGTGCCAGCGCCCTAGCGGGTCTCGAGCAGTACTTC. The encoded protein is CASALAGLEQYF.

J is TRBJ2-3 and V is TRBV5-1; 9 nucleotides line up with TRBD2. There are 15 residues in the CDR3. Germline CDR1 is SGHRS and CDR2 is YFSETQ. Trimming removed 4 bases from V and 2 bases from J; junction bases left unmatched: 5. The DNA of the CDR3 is TGCGCCAGCAGCGCGGCTAGCGGGGTCACAGATACGCAGTATTTT. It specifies CASSAASGVTDTQYF.

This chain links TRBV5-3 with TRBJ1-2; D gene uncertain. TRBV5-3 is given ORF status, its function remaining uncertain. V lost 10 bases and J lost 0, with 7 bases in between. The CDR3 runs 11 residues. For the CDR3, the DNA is TGTGCCGCGGCTACTAACTATGGCTACACCTTC. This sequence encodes CAAATNYGYTF.